The sequence of this T cell receptor beta chain was determined in a study of OX40 agonist ivuxolimab in advanced cancers. The cohort excluded patients with autoimmune disease history or systemic immunosuppression. With V trimmed by 5 bases and J by 7 bases, 7 bases remained unmatched. The CDR3 contains 15 residues. The V gene's germline CDR1 is MNHNY and CDR2 SVGAGI (reference sequence). Data came from immunoSEQ multiplex PCR; TCRdb stores just in-frame clones and leaves some out. There are 30,000 to 40,000 clones in the sample; less than 80% occur only once, and around 9.9% lies in the top ten. The material was CD4+ or CD8+ T cells sorted from blood, obtained in a trial of the OX40 agonist ivuxolimab. V is TRBV6-6 and J is TRBJ1-5, with 11 bases matching TRBD1. The sequence was obtained from an adult with an advanced solid tumor such as melanoma, head and neck, liver or kidney cancer. The CDR3: CASSTDRGRVQPQHF. The CDR3 DNA follows: TGTGCCAGCAGTACGGACAGGGGGCGCGTCCAGCCCCAGCATTTT.